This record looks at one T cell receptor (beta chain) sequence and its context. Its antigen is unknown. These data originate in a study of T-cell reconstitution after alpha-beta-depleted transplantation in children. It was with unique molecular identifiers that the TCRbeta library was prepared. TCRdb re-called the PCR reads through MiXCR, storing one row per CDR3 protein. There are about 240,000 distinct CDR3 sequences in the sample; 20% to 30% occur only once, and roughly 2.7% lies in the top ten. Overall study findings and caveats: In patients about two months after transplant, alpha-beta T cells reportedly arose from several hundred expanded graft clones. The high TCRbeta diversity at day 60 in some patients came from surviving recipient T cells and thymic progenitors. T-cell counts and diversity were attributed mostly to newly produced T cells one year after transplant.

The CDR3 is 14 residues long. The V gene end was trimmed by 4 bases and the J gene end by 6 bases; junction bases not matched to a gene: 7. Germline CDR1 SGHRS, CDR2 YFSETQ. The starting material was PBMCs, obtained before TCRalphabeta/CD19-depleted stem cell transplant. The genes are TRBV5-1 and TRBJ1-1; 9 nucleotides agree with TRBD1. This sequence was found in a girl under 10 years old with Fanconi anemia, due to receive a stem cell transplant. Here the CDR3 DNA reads TGCGCCAGCAGCCCCGGGACAGGGATCGCTGAAGCTTTCTTT. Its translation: CASSPGTGIAEAFF.